Here is one T cell receptor beta chain with its context. Its antigen is unknown. Produced via immunoSEQ multiplex PCR; TCRdb's table is partial and in-frame only. The sample yields about 8,400 clones, less than 85% seen once. The CDR3 is made up of 15 amino acids. Germline V gene sequence: CDR1 SNHLY, CDR2 FYNNEI. V was pared by 6 bases and J by 1 base, with 14 bases between. This sample was included in a study of graft-versus-host responses after intestinal transplantation. Background on the study: Each recipient received a multivisceral, liver-intestinal, or isolated intestinal graft. Among the recipients, all got anti-thymocyte globulin induction and then tacrolimus and steroids for around 3 years. General study findings and limits: GvH clone levels peaked in circulation, and this peak was associated with early post-transplant HvG declines. The recipient marrow held GvH clones, and some of them showed up first in ileum or blood.

Graft samples were processed, releasing intraepithelial and lamina propria lymphocytes. Sequencing was performed on ileum tissue, taken nearly 500 days after intestinal transplant. The gene calls are TRBV2 and TRBJ2-3; a possible D gene is TRBD1 (5 bases). The TCR comes from a human patient who received an intestinal transplant, so some T cells may come from the graft donor. The CDR3 DNA is TGTGCCAGCAGCCTAGGGGTAACCCGCACAGATACGCAGTATTTT. Amino acids: CASSLGVTRTDTQYF.